These 6 T cell receptor beta chains were sequenced from one sample in a study of post-analysis software for immune sequencing data. The study, taken as a whole, reports: Compared with controls, patients had more of five or six TRBV segments, including TRBV5-6, TRBV5-1 and TRBV20-1.

These receptors are not linked to any known antigen. Sequencing libraries made from TCR beta cDNA carried unique molecular identifiers. TCRdb analysed the PCR reads with MiXCR anew, one entry per CDR3 protein. The sample holds a few hundred thousand distinct CDR3 sequences; 30% to 45% are singletons and the top ten take roughly 13%. Input material: blood. These receptors all stem from a girl aged 5-17 years with multiple sclerosis.

This clonotype was observed a handful of times. This sequence joins TRBV3-1 and TRBJ2-7; TRBD2 matches at 7 bases. After removal of 4 bases from V and 4 bases from J, the junction contained 7 bases not matched to a gene. CDR1 is LGHDT and CDR2 is YNNKEL in the germline V gene (reference sequence). This CDR3 spans 14 amino acids. CDR3 in DNA: TGTGCCAGCAGCCTTGGCGGGGGACGATACGAGCAGTACTTC. Translation gives CASSLGGGRYEQYF.

The gene calls are TRBV20-1 and TRBJ2-1; 8 nucleotides match TRBD1. CDR1 is DFQATT and CDR2 is SNEGSKA in the germline V gene (reference sequence). The CDR3 totals 15 residues. The trim removed 3 bases at V and 4 bases at J, leaving 8 bases unmatched. The DNA of the CDR3 is TGCAGTGCTAGTGATCGGACAGGGCCTTACAATGAGCAGTTCTTC. It codes for CSASDRTGPYNEQFF.

This clonotype was detected only a few times. V usage is TRBV5-1 and J usage is TRBJ2-7; D is unclear. Germline V CDR1 and CDR2: SGHRS, YFSETQ. The CDR3 spans 12 residues. The germline V and J ends were trimmed by 5 bases and 2 bases, with 8 bases remaining between them. CDR3 in DNA: TGCGCCAGCAGGTCAGAGGCCTACGAGCAGTACTTC. Translation: CASRSEAYEQYF.

This clonotype was counted a few times. J is TRBJ1-2 and V is TRBV7-9; unclear D gene. Germline assignment: CDR1 SEHNR and CDR2 FQNEAQ (reference sequence). V was trimmed by 0 bases and J by 4 bases, leaving 6 bases between them. This CDR3 spans 13 amino acids. The chain's CDR3 is CASSLASSYGYTF. Here the CDR3 DNA reads TGTGCCAGCAGCTTAGCCAGTTCCTATGGCTACACCTTC.

The chain carries TRBV29-1 and TRBJ1-1; no clear D gene. The CDR3 is made up of 10 amino acids. CDR1 and CDR2 (germline): SQVTM, ANQGSEA. V gave up 7 bases and J gave up 8 bases, with 11 bases separating them. The CDR3 protein is CSAEGLEAFF. The CDR3 DNA reads TGCAGCGCCGAAGGTCTCGAAGCTTTCTTT.

This clonotype was found once. The V gene is TRBV20-1, the J gene TRBJ1-2; the D is unclear. This CDR3 spans 9 amino acids. V lost 3 bases to trimming and J lost 8 bases, with 4 bases between them. Germline V lookup: CDR1 DFQATT, CDR2 SNEGSKA (reference sequence). CDR3 bases: TGCAGTGCTAGGGGGGGCTACACCTTC. Translated, it gives CSARGGYTF.